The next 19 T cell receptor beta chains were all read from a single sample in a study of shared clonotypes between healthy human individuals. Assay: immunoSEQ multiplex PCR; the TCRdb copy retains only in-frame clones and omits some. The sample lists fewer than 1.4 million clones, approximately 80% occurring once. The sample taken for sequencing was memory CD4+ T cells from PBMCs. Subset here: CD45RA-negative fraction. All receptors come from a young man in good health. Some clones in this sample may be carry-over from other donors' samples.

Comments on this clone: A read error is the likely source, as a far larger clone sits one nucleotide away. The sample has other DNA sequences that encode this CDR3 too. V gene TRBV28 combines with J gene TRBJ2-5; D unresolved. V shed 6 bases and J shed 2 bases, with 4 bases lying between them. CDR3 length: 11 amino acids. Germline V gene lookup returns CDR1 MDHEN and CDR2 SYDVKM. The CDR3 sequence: CASRLQETQYF. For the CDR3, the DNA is TGTGCCAGCAGATTACAAGAGACCCAGTACTTC.

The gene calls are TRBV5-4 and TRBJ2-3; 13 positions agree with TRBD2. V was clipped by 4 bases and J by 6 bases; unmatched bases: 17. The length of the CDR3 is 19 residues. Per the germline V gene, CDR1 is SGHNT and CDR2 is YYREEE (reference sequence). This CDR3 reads CASSLAPGGTSGISDTQYF. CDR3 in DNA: TGTGCCAGCAGCCTCGCCCCCGGGGGGACTAGCGGGATAAGTGATACGCAGTATTTT. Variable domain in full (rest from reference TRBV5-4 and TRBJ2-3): ETGVTQSPTHLIKTRGQQVTLRCSSQSGHNTVSWYQQALGQGPQFIFQYYREEENGRGNFPPRFSGLQFPNYSSELNVNALELDDSALYLCASSLAPGGTSGISDTQYFGPGTRLTVL.

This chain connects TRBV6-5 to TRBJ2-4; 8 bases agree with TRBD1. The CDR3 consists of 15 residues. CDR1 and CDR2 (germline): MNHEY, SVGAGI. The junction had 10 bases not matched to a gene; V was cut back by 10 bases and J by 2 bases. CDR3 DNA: TGTGCCACCAGGGATACAGGGGGGACCAAAAACATTCAGTACTTC. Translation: CATRDTGGTKNIQYF.

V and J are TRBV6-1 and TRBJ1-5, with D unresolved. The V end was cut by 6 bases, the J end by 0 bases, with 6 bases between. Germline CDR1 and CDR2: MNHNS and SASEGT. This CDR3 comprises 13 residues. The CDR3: CASRFNSNQPQHF. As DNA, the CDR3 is TGTGCCAGCAGGTTTAATAGCAATCAGCCCCAGCATTTT.

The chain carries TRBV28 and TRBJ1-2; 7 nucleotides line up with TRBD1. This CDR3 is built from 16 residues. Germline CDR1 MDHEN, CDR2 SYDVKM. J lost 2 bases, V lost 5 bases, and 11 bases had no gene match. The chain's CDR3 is CASSPIQGSGNYGYTF. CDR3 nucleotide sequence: TGTGCCAGCAGTCCCATACAGGGGAGCGGGAACTATGGCTACACCTTC.

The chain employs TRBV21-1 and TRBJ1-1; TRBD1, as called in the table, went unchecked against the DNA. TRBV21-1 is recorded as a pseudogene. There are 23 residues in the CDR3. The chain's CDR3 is CASSSKRGDRGRVSGSMNTEAFF. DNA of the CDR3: TGTGCCAGCAGCTCAAAAAGGGGAGACAGGGGGCGCGTCTCTGGGTCCATGAACACTGAAGCTTTCTTT.

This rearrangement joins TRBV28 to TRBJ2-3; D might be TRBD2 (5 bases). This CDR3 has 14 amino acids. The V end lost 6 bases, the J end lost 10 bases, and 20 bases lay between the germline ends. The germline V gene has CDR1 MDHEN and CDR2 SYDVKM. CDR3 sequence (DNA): TGTGCCAGCAGACCGACCGGAGGCAAGGGTGCGCAGTATTTT. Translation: CASRPTGGKGAQYF.

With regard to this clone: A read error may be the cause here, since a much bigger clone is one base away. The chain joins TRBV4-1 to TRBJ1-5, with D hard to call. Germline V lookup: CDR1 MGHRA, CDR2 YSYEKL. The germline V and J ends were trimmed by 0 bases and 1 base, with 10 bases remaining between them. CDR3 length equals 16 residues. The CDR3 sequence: CASSQDEGWSNQPQHF. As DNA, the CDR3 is TGCGCCAGCAGCCAAGATGAAGGTTGGAGCAATCAGCCCCAGCATTTT.

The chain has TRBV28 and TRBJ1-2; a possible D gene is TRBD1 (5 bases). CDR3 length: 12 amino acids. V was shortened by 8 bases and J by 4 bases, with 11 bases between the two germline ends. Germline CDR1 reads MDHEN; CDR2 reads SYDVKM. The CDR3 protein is CASGAGSYGYTF. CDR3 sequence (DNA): TGTGCCAGCGGGGCGGGAAGCTATGGCTACACCTTC.

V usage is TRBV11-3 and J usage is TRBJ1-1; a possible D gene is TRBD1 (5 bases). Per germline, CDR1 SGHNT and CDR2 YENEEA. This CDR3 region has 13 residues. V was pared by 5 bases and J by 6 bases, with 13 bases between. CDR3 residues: CASSPTWGAEAFF. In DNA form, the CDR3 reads TGTGCCAGCAGCCCAACTTGGGGGGCTGAAGCTTTCTTT. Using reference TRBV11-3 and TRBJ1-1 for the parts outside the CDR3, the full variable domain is EAGVVQSPRYKIIEKKQPVAFWCNPISGHNTLYWYLQNLGQGPELLIRYENEEAVDDSQLPKDRFSAERLKGVDSTLKIQPAELGDSAVYLCASSPTWGAEAFFGQGTRLTVV.

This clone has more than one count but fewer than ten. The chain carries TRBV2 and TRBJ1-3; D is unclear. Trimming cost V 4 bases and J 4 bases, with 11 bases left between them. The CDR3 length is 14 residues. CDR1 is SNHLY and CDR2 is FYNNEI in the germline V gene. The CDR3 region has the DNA TGTGCCAGCAGTGGGGTCCCACTGGGAAACACCATATATTTT. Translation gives CASSGVPLGNTIYF.

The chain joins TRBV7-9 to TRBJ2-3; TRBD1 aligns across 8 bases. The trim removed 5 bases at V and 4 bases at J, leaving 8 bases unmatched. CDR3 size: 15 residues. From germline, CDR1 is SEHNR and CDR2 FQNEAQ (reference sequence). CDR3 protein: CASSLRTGRADTQYF. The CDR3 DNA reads TGTGCCAGCAGCCTTAGGACAGGGAGAGCAGATACGCAGTATTTT.

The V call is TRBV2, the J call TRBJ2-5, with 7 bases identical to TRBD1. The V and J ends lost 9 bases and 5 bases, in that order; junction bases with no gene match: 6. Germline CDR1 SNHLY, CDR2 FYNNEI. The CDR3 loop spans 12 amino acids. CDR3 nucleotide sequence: TGTGCCAGTACAGGGGAGCGTGAGACCCAGTACTTC. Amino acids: CASTGERETQYF.

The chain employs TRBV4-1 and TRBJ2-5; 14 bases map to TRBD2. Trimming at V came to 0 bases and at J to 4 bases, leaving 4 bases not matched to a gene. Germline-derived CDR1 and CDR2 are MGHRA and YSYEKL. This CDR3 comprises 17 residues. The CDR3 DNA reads TGCGCCAGCAGCCAAGACCCGGGGACTAGCGGGAGAGAGACCCAGTACTTC. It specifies CASSQDPGTSGRETQYF.

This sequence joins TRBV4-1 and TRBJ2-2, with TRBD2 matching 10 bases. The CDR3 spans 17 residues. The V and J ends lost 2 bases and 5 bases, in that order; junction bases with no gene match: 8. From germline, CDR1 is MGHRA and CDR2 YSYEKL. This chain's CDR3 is CASSQSLAGVTTGELFF. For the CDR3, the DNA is TGCGCCAGCAGCCAATCTCTAGCGGGAGTAACGACCGGGGAGCTGTTTTTT.

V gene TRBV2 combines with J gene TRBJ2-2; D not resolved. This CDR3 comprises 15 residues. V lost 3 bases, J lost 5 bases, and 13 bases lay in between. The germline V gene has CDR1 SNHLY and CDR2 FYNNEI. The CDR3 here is CASSERFGETGELFF. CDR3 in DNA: TGTGCCAGCAGTGAGAGATTCGGAGAAACCGGGGAGCTGTTTTTT.

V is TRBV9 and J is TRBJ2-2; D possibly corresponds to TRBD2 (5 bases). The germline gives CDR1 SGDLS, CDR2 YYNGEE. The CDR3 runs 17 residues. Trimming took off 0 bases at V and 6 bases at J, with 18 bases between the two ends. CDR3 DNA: TGTGCCAGCAGCGTAGCTACGGGGTCACGAGGTCCCGGGGAGCTGTTTTTT. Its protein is CASSVATGSRGPGELFF.

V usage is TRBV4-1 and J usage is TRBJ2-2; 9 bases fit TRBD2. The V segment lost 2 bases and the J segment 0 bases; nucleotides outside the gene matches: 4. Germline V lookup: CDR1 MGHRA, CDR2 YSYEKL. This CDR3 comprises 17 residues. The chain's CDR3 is CASSQRLAGTNTGELFF. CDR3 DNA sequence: TGCGCCAGCAGCCAAAGGCTAGCGGGAACGAACACCGGGGAGCTGTTTTTT.

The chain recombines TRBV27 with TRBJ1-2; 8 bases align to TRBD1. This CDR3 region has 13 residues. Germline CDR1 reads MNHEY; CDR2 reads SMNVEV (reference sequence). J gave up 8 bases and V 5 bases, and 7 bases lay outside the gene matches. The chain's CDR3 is CASSLLGQGGYTF. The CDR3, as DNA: TGTGCCAGCAGTCTCCTAGGACAGGGAGGCTACACCTTC.